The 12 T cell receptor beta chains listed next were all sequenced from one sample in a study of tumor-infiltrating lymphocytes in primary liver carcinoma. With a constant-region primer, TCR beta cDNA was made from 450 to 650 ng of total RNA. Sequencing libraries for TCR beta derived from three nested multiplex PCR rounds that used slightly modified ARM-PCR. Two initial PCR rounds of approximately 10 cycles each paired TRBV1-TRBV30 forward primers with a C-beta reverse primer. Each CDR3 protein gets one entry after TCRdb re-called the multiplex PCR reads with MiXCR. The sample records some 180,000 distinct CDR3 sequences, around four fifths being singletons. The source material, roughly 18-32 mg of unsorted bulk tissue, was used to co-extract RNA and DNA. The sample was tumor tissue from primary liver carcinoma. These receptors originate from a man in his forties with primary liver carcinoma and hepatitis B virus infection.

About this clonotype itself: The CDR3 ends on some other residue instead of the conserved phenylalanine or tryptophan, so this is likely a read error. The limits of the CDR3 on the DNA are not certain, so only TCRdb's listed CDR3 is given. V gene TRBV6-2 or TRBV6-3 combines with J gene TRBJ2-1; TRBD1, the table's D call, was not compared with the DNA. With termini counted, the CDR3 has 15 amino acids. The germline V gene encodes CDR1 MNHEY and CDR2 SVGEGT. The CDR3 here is CASRRTGTWPNEQFL.

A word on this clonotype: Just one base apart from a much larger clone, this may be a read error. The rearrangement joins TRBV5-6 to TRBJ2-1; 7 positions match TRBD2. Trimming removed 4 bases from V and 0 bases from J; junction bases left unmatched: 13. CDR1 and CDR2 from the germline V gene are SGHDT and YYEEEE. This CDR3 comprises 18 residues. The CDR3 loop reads CASSRTIGRPNSYNEQFF. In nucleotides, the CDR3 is TGTGCCAGCAGCCGGACTATCGGGAGGCCAAACTCCTACAATGAGCAGTTCTTC. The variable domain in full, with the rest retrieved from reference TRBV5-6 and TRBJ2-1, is DAGVTQSPTHLIKTRGQQVTLRCSPKSGHDTVSWYQQALGQGPQFIFQYYEEEERQRGNFPDRFSGHQFPNYSSELNVNALLLGDSALYLCASSRTIGRPNSYNEQFFGPGTRLTVL.

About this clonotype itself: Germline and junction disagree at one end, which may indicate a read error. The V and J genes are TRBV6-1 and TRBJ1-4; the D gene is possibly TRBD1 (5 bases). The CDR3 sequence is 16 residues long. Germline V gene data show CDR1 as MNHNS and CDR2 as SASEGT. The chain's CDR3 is CANSGAGLATNEKLFF. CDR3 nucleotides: TGTGCCAACAGTGGGGCGGGTCTGGCAACCAATGAAAAACTTTTTTTT.

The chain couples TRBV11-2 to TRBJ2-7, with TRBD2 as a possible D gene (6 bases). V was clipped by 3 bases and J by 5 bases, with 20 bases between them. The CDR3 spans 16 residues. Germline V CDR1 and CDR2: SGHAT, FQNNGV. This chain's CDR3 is CASSLRTNGVFNEQYF. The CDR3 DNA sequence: TGTGCCAGCAGCTTGCGGACTAACGGGGTCTTCAACGAGCAGTACTTC. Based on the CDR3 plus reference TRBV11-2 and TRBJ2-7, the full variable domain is EAGVAQSPRYKIIEKRQSVAFWCNPISGHATLYWYQQILGQGPKLLIQFQNNGVVDDSQLPKDRFSAERLKGVDSTLKIQPAKLEDSAVYLCASSLRTNGVFNEQYFGPGTRLTVT.

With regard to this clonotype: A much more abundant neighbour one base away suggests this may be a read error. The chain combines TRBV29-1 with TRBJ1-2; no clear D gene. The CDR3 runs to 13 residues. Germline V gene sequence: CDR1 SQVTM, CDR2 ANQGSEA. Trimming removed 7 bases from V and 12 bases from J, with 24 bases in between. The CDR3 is CSADVGLVRGHTF. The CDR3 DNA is TGCAGCGCTGACGTAGGGCTTGTTAGAGGCCACACCTTC.

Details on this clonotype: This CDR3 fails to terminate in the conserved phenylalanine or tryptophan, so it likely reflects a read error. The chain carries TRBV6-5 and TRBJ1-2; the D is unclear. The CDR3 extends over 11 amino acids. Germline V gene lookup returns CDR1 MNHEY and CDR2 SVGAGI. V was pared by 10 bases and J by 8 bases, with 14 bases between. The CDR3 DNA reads TGTGCCAACACCGATGGGAGAGGCTACACCATC. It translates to CANTDGRGYTI.

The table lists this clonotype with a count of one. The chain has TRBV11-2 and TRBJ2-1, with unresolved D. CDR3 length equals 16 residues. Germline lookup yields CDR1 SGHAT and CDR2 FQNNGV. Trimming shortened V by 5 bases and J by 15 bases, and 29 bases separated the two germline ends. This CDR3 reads CASSPLRRSSYSEPFF. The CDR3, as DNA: TGTGCCAGCAGCCCGCTTCGGCGGAGCTCCTACAGTGAACCGTTCTTC. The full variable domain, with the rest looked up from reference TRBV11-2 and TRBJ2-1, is EAGVAQSPRYKIIEKRQSVAFWCNPISGHATLYWYQQILGQGPKLLIQFQNNGVVDDSQLPKDRFSAERLKGVDSTLKIQPAKLEDSAVYLCASSPLRRSSYSEPFFGPGTRLTVL.

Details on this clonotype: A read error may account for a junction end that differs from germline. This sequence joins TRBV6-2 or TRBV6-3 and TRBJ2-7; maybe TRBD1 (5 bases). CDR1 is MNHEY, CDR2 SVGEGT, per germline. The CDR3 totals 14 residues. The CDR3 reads CANNSPGSGYEQYF. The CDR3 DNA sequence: TGTGCCAACAATTCGCCAGGGTCAGGGTACGAGCAGTATTTC.

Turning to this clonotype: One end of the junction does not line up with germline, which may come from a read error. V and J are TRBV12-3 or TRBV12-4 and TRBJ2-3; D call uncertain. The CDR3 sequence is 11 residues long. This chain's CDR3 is CAIWSTDRQYF. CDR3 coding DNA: TGTGCCATTTGGAGCACAGATAGGCAGTATTTT.

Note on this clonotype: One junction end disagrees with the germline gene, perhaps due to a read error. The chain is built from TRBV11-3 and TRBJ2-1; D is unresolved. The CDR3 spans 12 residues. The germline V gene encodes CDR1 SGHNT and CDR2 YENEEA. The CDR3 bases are TGTTCCAGCAGCTTAAATTCCGATGAGCAGTTCTTC. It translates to CSSSLNSDEQFF.

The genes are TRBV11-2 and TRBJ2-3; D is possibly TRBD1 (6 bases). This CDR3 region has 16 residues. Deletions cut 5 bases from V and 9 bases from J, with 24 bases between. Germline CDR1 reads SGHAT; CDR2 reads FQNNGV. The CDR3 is CASSRRRTGNIDTQYF. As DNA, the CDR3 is TGTGCCAGCAGCAGAAGAAGAACAGGGAATATAGACACGCAGTATTTT.

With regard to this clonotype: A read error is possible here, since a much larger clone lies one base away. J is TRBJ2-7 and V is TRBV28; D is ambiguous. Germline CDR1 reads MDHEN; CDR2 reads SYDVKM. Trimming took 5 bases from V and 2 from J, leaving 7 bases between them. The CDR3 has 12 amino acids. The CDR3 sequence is CASSQWPYEQYF. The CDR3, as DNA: TGTGCCAGCAGTCAGTGGCCCTACGAGCAGTACTTC.